The 24 T cell receptor beta chains in this list originate from one sample, sequenced in a study of blood T cell repertoires in COVID-19. Libraries were prepared by immunoSEQ multiplex PCR; TCRdb keeps only in-frame clonotypes and omits some of them. Among some 78,000 clones, about nine tenths were seen once, and the ten largest hold roughly 12%. Sequences were obtained from peripheral blood. The receptors stem from a man in his 70s with active or convalescent COVID-19.

This chain connects TRBV20-1 to TRBJ1-1; D is ambiguous. The CDR3 spans 13 residues. Looked up from germline, CDR1 is DFQATT and CDR2 is SNEGSKA (reference sequence). Trimming stripped 3 bases from V and 1 base from J, with 9 bases between. In DNA form, the CDR3 reads TGCAGTGCTAGTGGGCGGTGGAACACTGAAGCTTTCTTT. Its translation: CSASGRWNTEAFF.

The chain recombines TRBV4-2 with TRBJ2-1, with TRBD1 identical over 9 bases. After removal of 4 bases from V and 3 bases from J, the junction contained 10 bases not matched to a gene. Germline V lookup: CDR1 LGHNA, CDR2 YNFKEQ. The CDR3 consists of 17 residues. CDR3 amino acids: CASSPNSGTGFYNEQFF. CDR3 sequence (DNA): TGTGCCAGCAGCCCAAATTCCGGGACAGGGTTCTACAATGAGCAGTTCTTC.

This clone has only a few counts. The rearrangement joins TRBV3-1 (or the pseudogene TRBV3-2) to TRBJ1-2, with 8 bases that match TRBD1. Trimming cost V 7 bases and J 6 bases; bases outside gene matches: 7. Germline CDR1 reads LGHDT; CDR2 reads YNNKEL (reference sequence). The CDR3 sequence is 13 residues long. Here the CDR3 DNA reads TGTGCCAGCACGCGGACAGGGTGGGATGGCTACACCTTC. This encodes CASTRTGWDGYTF.

The chain employs TRBV5-4 and TRBJ1-5; the match to TRBD1 covers 7 bases. This CDR3 comprises 13 residues. Trimming cost V 4 bases and J 4 bases; bases outside gene matches: 2. Germline V gene lookup returns CDR1 SGHNT and CDR2 YYREEE (reference sequence). CDR3 protein: CASSPGQNQPQHF. CDR3 DNA sequence: TGTGCCAGCAGCCCGGGACAGAATCAGCCCCAGCATTTT.

The V call is TRBV30, the J call TRBJ1-2; a possible D gene is TRBD1 (6 bases). The CDR3 is 14 residues long. The germline gives CDR1 GTSNPN, CDR2 SVGIG (reference sequence). Trimming took off 2 bases at V and 1 base at J, with 11 bases between the two ends. Written as DNA, the CDR3 is TGTGCCTGGAGTCCGGGACACCTTAACTATGGCTACACCTTC. Protein: CAWSPGHLNYGYTF.

The chain joins TRBV2 to TRBJ1-2; a weak D match, TRBD1 (5 bases). The CDR3 is 11 amino acids. The V end was cut by 9 bases, the J end by 4 bases, with 9 bases between. Per the germline V gene, CDR1 is SNHLY and CDR2 is FYNNEI. This chain's CDR3 is CASRGFYGYTF. DNA of the CDR3: TGTGCCAGTCGGGGGTTCTATGGCTACACCTTC.

To note about this clone: Sequence at one end of the junction differs from germline and may be a read error. The CDR3 DNA reads as TGTGCCAGCAGTTTGGACAGGGACTATGGCTACACCTTC. It encodes CASSLDRDYGYTF. This chain connects TRBV5-4 to TRBJ1-2; 8 nucleotides align to TRBD1. Germline V CDR1 and CDR2: SGHNT, YYREEE (reference sequence). There are 13 residues in the CDR3.

Here the CDR3 DNA reads TGTGCCAGTACTCCCCCCGAGGGCGAGCAGTACTTC. As protein: CASTPPEGEQYF. V gene TRBV19 combines with J gene TRBJ2-7; possible D gene TRBD2, 5 bases. CDR1 and CDR2 from the germline V gene are LNHDA and SQIVND (reference sequence). Between the trimmed V and J ends, which lost 7 bases and 6 bases, there was a span of 13 bases. CDR3 length equals 12 residues.

In its sample, this clone ranks as medium-sized. V usage is TRBV27 and J usage is TRBJ1-2, with 7 bases identical to TRBD1. The CDR3 loop spans 14 amino acids. Germline CDR1 MNHEY, CDR2 SMNVEV (reference sequence). V lost 5 bases and J lost 2; bases outside the gene matches: 5. CDR3 nucleotide sequence: TGTGCCAGCAGTGGCGCGGGACAGAACTATGGCTACACCTTC. The encoded protein is CASSGAGQNYGYTF.

The chain carries TRBV10-3 and TRBJ1-1; TRBD1 is a possible D gene (5 bases). V lost 3 bases and J lost 10, with 24 bases in between. The CDR3 consists of 16 residues. Germline V gives CDR1 ENHRY, CDR2 SYGVKD. This CDR3 is CAISENPTARAAGAFF. The CDR3 DNA is TGTGCCATCAGTGAAAACCCCACCGCCAGGGCGGCCGGAGCTTTCTTT.

The rearrangement links TRBV27 to TRBJ1-4, with a tentative D call TRBD1 (6 bases). Germline V gene data show CDR1 as MNHEY and CDR2 as SMNVEV (reference sequence). Trimming took 2 bases from V and 8 from J, leaving 12 bases between them. There are 14 residues in the CDR3. The DNA for the CDR3 is TGTGCCAGCAGTTTAGGGGGGGCCCAAGAAAAACTGTTTTTT. It codes for CASSLGGAQEKLFF. Combining the CDR3 with reference TRBV27 and TRBJ1-4 gives the whole variable domain EAQVTQNPRYLITVTGKKLTVTCSQNMNHEYMSWYRQDPGLGLRQIYYSMNVEVTDKGDVPEGYKVSRKEKRNFPLILESPSPNQTSLYFCASSLGGAQEKLFFGSGTQLSVL.

The J gene is TRBJ1-4, the V gene TRBV14; D gene uncertain. The CDR3 runs 15 residues. The germline V gene encodes CDR1 SGHDN and CDR2 FVKESK. With 4 bases removed from V and 8 bases from J, the gap between germline ends came to 17 bases. The CDR3 nucleotides read TGTGCCAGCAGCCCGAAACAGTTTAAAAACGAAAAACTGTTTTTT. Protein product: CASSPKQFKNEKLFF.

This clone was seen a single time. The V gene is TRBV4-2, the J gene TRBJ1-3, with D possibly being TRBD1 (5 bases). The ends were cut back, 0 bases at V and 4 bases at J, with 10 bases in the middle. CDR3 length: 15 amino acids. Germline V gene lookup returns CDR1 LGHNA and CDR2 YNFKEQ. This chain's CDR3 is CASSQEGGSGNTIYF. In DNA, the CDR3 is TGTGCCAGCAGCCAAGAGGGGGGGTCAGGAAACACCATATATTTT.

V is TRBV6-2 or TRBV6-3 and J is TRBJ1-2; D uncertain. This CDR3 is built from 12 residues. Germline-derived CDR1 and CDR2 are MNHEY and SVGEGT. With 0 bases removed from V and 8 bases from J, the gap between germline ends came to 7 bases. The CDR3 nucleotides read TGTGCCAGCAGTTACTCGGCAGGAGGCTACACCTTC. It is translated as CASSYSAGGYTF.

The chain carries TRBV7-3 and TRBJ2-1; TRBD1 might be the D (7 bases). Germline assignment: CDR1 SGHTA and CDR2 FQGTGA. This CDR3 comprises 15 residues. The V end was cut by 3 bases, the J end by 2 bases, with 11 bases between. CDR3 coding DNA: TGTGCCAGCAGCTTTCAGGGGGGCACCTACAATGAGCAGTTCTTC. It codes for CASSFQGGTYNEQFF. Based on the CDR3 plus reference TRBV7-3 and TRBJ2-1, the full variable domain is GAGVSQTPSNKVTEKGKYVELRCDPISGHTALYWYRQSLGQGPEFLIYFQGTGAADDSGLPNDRFFAVRPEGSVSTLKIQRTERGDSAVYLCASSFQGGTYNEQFFGPGTRLTVL.

The chain carries TRBV4-3 and TRBJ1-1; D is ambiguous. The CDR3 runs 14 residues. Germline V gives CDR1 LGHNA, CDR2 YSLEER. Trimming shortened V by 0 bases and J by 6 bases, and 11 bases separated the two germline ends. CDR3 sequence (DNA): TGCGCCAGCAGCCAAGAAAGCGGATGGGCTGAAGCTTTCTTT. The encoded protein is CASSQESGWAEAFF.

CDR3 protein: CASSQGPAGVSDEAFF. CDR3 in DNA: TGTGCCAGCAGCCAAGGGCCGGCAGGGGTGTCCGATGAAGCTTTCTTT. The chain links TRBV3-1 (or the pseudogene TRBV3-2) to TRBJ1-1; tentatively, D is TRBD1 (6 bases). Trimming took 1 base from V and 7 from J, leaving 19 bases between them. Germline lookup yields CDR1 LGHDT and CDR2 YNNKEL (reference sequence). The CDR3 runs 16 residues.

This rearrangement joins TRBV5-4 to TRBJ1-2; D is uncertain. The CDR3 totals 15 residues. Germline CDR1 and CDR2: SGHNT and YYREEE (reference sequence). The V end was cut by 0 bases, the J end by 5 bases, with 14 bases between. CDR3 protein: CASSLGPKELYGYTF. CDR3 nucleotides: TGTGCCAGCAGCTTGGGCCCGAAAGAGTTATATGGCTACACCTTC.

As DNA, the CDR3 is TGTGCCACCAGCAGAGGGGCCGGGACTCACACTGAAGCTTTCTTT. As protein: CATSRGAGTHTEAFF. The chain employs TRBV15 and TRBJ1-1; maybe TRBD1 (5 bases). CDR1 is LNHNV, CDR2 YYDKDF, per germline (reference sequence). V dropped 1 base and J dropped 3 bases, with 12 bases sitting between them. The CDR3 covers 15 residues.

V is TRBV2 and J is TRBJ1-6; possibly TRBD1 for D (5 bases). The V end lost 3 bases, the J end lost 7 bases, and 10 bases lay between the germline ends. The germline V gene has CDR1 SNHLY and CDR2 FYNNEI. This CDR3 has 14 amino acids. CDR3 loop: CASSDRTRNSPLHF. Here the CDR3 DNA reads TGTGCCAGCAGTGATCGGACAAGAAATTCACCCCTCCACTTT.

V usage is TRBV7-2 and J usage is TRBJ1-1; unclear D gene. This CDR3 comprises 13 residues. In germline, CDR1 is SGHTA, CDR2 FQGNSA. V lost 3 bases to trimming and J lost 0 bases, with 5 bases between them. CDR3 DNA: TGTGCCAGCAGCTTTAATATGAACACTGAAGCTTTCTTT. Translation gives CASSFNMNTEAFF.

The chain combines TRBV7-6 with TRBJ2-3, with D tentatively TRBD2 (6 bases). This CDR3 spans 15 amino acids. The germline CDR1 and CDR2 sequences are SGHVS and FNYEAQ. V was shortened by 1 base and J by 4 bases, with 12 bases between the two germline ends. The CDR3 DNA sequence: TGTGCCAGCAGCTTAGGAGCGGGCCCCCCAGATACGCAGTATTTT. It codes for CASSLGAGPPDTQYF.

This clone has only one observation. The V and J genes are TRBV28 and TRBJ1-2; TRBD1 matches 7 bases. The CDR3 is made up of 14 amino acids. The V and J ends lost 6 bases and 7 bases, in that order; junction bases with no gene match: 11. Germline-derived CDR1 and CDR2 are MDHEN and SYDVKM. The chain's CDR3 is CASRPPGQISGYTF. The CDR3 region has the DNA TGTGCCAGCAGACCCCCGGGACAGATCTCTGGCTACACCTTC.

Written as DNA, the CDR3 is TGTGCCACCAGCAGAGATTCTCAGGGGACTGGGGCCAACGTCCTGACTTTC. It yields the protein CATSRDSQGTGANVLTF. V gene TRBV15 combines with J gene TRBJ2-6, with D perhaps TRBD1 (6 bases). The CDR3 contains 17 residues. Germline V gives CDR1 LNHNV, CDR2 YYDKDF (reference sequence). V was trimmed by 0 bases and J by 2 bases, leaving 11 bases between them.